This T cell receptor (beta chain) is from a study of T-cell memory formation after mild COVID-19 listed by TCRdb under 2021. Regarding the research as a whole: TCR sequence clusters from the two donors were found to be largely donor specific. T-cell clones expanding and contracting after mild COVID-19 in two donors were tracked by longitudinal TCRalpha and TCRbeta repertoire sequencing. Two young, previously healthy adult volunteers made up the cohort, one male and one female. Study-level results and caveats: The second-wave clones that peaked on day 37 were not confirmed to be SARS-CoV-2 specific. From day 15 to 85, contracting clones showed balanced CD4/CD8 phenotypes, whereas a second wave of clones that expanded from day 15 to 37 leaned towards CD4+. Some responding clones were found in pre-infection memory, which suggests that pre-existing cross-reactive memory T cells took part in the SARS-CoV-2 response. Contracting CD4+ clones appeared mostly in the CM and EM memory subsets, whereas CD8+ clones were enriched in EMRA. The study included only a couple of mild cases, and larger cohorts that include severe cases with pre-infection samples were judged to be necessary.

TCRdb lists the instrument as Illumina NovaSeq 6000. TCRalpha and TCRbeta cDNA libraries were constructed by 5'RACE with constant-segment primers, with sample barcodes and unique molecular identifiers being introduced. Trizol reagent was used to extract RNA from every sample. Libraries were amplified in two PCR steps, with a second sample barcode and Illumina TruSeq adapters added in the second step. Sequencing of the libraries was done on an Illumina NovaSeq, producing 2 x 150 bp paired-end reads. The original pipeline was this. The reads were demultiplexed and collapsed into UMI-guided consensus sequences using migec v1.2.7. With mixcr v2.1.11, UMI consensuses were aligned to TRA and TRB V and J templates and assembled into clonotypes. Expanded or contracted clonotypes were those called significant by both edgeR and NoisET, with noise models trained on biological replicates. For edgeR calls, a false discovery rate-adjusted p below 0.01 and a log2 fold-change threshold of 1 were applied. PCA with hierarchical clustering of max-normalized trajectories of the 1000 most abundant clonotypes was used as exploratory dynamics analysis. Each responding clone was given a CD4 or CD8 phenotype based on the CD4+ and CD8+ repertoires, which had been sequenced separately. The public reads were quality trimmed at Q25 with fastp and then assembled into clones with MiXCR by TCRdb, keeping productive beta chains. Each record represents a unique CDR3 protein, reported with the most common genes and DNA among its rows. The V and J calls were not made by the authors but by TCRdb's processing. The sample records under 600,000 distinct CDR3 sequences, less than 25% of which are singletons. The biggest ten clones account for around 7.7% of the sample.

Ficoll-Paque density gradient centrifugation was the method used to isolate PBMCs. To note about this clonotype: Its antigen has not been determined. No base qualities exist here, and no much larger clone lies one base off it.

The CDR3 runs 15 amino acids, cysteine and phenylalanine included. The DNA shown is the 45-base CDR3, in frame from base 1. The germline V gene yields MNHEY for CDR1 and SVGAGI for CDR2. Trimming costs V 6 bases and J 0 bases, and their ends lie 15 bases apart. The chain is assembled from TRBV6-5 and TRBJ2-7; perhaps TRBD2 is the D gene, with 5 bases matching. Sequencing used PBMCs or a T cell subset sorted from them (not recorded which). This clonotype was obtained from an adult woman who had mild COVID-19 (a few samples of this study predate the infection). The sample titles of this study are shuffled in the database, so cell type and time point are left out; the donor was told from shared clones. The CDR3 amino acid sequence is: CASSRGLLTSYEQYF. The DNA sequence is TGTGCCAGCAGCCGCGGACTCCTGACCTCCTACGAGCAGTACTTC.